This T cell receptor (beta chain) is from a study of long-term antiretroviral therapy in people with HIV. Study findings and constraints: Clones that had undergone expansion before ART dominated the repertoire at all time points. Diversity increased after ART yet remained lower than in transplant donor controls.

Worth noting for this clone: Antigen specificity is unknown.

V dropped 6 bases and J dropped 4; count of bases not matched to a gene: 13. This CDR3 comprises 16 residues. Germline CDR1 reads KGHSH; CDR2 reads LQKENI. Version v3.0 of the immunoSEQ assay was performed at survey level. TCRdb's copy holds only in-frame clones and misses some; the assay was immunoSEQ multiplex PCR. The profile shows around 40,000 clones, approximately 94% of them singletons. The rearrangement links TRBV18 to TRBJ1-1; 8 positions agree with TRBD1. Sequenced material: unsorted PBMCs, taken 4.1 years after starting antiretroviral therapy. This sequence was found in a woman between 50 and 59 years old with HIV. The CDR3 reads CASSLESGQGITEAFF. In nucleotides, the CDR3 is TGTGCCAGCTCGCTAGAATCCGGACAGGGCATCACTGAAGCTTTCTTT.